The clone carrying this T cell receptor beta chain was seen ten or more times. This sample stems from a study of regulatory T cells in long-lasting Graves disease. Time point specified: persistent/refractory GD, antithyroid drugs over 5 years with positive TRAb. Making the TCR library involved RNA that had been extracted from PBMCs. Tubes containing EDTA received 8 to 9.5 milliliters of drawn peripheral blood. CDR3 regions were amplified by Arm-PCR using iRepertoire HTBI primers to build TCR beta libraries. In the study's own analysis: Sequenced samples collectively carried approximately 58 TRBV and some 15 TRBJ segments. From the multiplex PCR reads, TCRdb called clonotypes with MiXCR, one entry per CDR3 protein. The V and J calls and clone size come from TCRdb's table, not from the authors' own analysis. This table holds more than 300,000 distinct CDR3 sequences, roughly 21% found once. The sequencing used peripheral blood mononuclear cells (PBMCs), collected when the disease was refractory, from a patient treated with antithyroid drugs. This receptor was obtained from a female donor with Graves disease.

CDR3: CASSPGTQGAEAFF. CDR3 coding DNA: TGTGCCAGCAGCCCCGGGACCCAGGGCGCTGAAGCTTTCTTT. This chain joins TRBV3-1 and TRBJ1-1, with a possible D match to TRBD1 (5 bases). CDR1 LGHDT and CDR2 YNNKEL come from the germline V gene (reference sequence). This CDR3 region has 14 residues. Trimming took 4 bases from V and 6 from J, leaving 15 bases between them. The full variable domain, its missing parts supplied by reference TRBV3-1 and TRBJ1-1, is DTAVSQTPKYLVTQMGNDKSIKCEQNLGHDTMYWYKQDSKKFLKIMFSYNNKELIINETVPNRFSPKSPDKAHLNLHINSLELGDSAVYFCASSPGTQGAEAFFGQGTRLTVV.